This T cell receptor beta chain came from a study of identical twins. Study-level points and caveats: Models underestimated how often monozygotic twins shared out-of-frame TCR alpha. Alpha sequences that were out-of-frame and twin-shared showed an excess of low generation probability.

This clonotype came up a few times. No antigen is known for it. TCRdb reprocessed the 5' RACE reads via MiXCR and lists one record per CDR3 protein. Seen here are nearly 900,000 distinct CDR3 sequences, approximately 13% observed once, and the top ten hold about 1.5%. Per germline, CDR1 SGHVS and CDR2 FQNEAQ. The junction had 10 bases not matched to a gene; V was cut back by 5 bases and J by 3 bases. The CDR3 is made up of 15 amino acids. These data were also filed under a second study, of yellow fever vaccine responses in identical twins.

The chain is built from TRBV7-8 and TRBJ2-7; 7 bases match TRBD1. The sequence was collected from a woman younger than 35 in good health. Sequenced material: PBMCs. The CDR3 is CASSQDRVRGYEQYV. The CDR3, as DNA: TGTGCCAGCAGCCAAGACAGGGTAAGGGGCTACGAGCAGTACGTC.